The T cell receptor beta chain described here comes from a study of immune evolution from preneoplasia to lung adenocarcinoma. General study results and limits: Top clone share appeared to fall from AAH through AIS, MIA, adenocarcinoma. Later-stage lesions appeared to have more T cells, more diversity, less clonality.

Assay used: immunoSEQ multiplex PCR; TCRdb lists only in-frame clones, some missing. The top ten hold 7% to 9.5% of the sample, which has about 4,000 clones, roughly 80% seen once. Trimming left V 5 bases short and J 5 bases short, with 7 bases between. Germline V gene data show CDR1 as SEHNR and CDR2 as FQNEAQ (reference sequence). The CDR3 is made up of 11 amino acids. Patients had resection in Japan or China between about 2014 and 2018. Each case's diagnosis was confirmed by two pathologists on H&E. To note about this clone: What it binds is not known.

The TCR was taken from a person aged 65 to 79 with lung adenocarcinoma. This chain joins TRBV7-9 and TRBJ2-7; D call uncertain. The material sequenced was FFPE adjacent normal lung tissue. Here the CDR3 reads CASSPQDEQYF. The CDR3, as DNA: TGTGCCAGCAGCCCGCAGGACGAGCAGTACTTC. The full variable domain, rest sourced from reference TRBV7-9 and TRBJ2-7, is DTGVSQNPRHKITKRGQNVTFRCDPISEHNRLYWYRQTLGQGPEFLTYFQNEAQLEKSRLLSDRFSAERPKGSFSTLEIQRTEQGDSAMYLCASSPQDEQYFGPGTRLTVT.